This T cell receptor (beta chain) was identified in a study of T cells in Graves' hyperthyroidism and ophthalmopathy. Regarding the study as a whole: Within blood appeared most thyroid clonotypes that had expanded above 0.001. With a median lead of 6.5 months before onset, the model predicted ophthalmopathy.

Each diagnosis was grounded in clinical symptoms, serum thyroxine and TRAb, thyroid ultrasound, and orbital computed tomography. PBMCs were sourced from roughly 10 ml fresh peripheral blood. Ten or more counts support this clonotype. Its target is not known. Using RNA transcripts as the source, TCR beta CDR3 regions were amplified. TCR CDR3 underwent first-round RT-PCR with the HTBI primer set. In TCRdb, the multiplex PCR reads were re-called with MiXCR into one record per CDR3 protein. Of about 640,000 distinct CDR3 sequences detected, roughly 14% appear once; the ten largest clones hold around 13%. V gave up 5 bases and J gave up 2 bases, with 9 bases separating them. CDR3 length equals 13 residues. Germline CDR1 and CDR2: SGHTA and FQGNSA.

The specimen was blood. The chain recombines TRBV7-2 with TRBJ1-2; D uncertain. The clonotype originates from a woman aged 50 to 60 with Graves' ophthalmopathy. CDR3 DNA: TGTGCCAGCAGCCTTCAAAGAAACTATGGCTACACCTTC. Translation gives CASSLQRNYGYTF.